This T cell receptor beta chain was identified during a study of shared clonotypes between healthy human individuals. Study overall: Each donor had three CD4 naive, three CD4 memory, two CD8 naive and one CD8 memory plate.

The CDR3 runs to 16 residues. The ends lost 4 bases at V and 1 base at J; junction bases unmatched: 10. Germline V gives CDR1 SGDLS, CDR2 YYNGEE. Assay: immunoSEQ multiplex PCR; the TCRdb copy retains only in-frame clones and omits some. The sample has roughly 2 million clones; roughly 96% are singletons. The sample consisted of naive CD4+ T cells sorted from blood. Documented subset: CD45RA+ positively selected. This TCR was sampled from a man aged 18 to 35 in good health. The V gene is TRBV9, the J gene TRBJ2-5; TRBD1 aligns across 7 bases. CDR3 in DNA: TGTGCCAGCAGCTCAACTGGTAGGACAGGCCAAGAGACCCAGTACTTC. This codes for CASSSTGRTGQETQYF.